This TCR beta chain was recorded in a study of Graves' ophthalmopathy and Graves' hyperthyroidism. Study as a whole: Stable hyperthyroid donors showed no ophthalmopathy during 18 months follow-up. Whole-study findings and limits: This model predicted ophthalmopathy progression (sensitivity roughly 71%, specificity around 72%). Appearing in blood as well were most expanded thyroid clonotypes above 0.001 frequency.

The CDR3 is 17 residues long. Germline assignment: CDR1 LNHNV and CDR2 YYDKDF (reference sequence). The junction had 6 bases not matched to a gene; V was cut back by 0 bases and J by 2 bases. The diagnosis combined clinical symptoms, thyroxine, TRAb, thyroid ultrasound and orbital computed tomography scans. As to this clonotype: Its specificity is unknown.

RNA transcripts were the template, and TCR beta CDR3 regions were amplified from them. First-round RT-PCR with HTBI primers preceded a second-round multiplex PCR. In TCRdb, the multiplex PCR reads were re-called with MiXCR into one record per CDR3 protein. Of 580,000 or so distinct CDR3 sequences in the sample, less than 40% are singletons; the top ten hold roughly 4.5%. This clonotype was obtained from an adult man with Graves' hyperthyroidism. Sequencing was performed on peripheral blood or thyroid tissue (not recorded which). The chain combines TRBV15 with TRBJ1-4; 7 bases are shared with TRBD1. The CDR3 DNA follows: TGTGCCACCAGCAGAGACAGGGGGGGTATCACTAATGAAAAACTGTTTTTT. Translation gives CATSRDRGGITNEKLFF.